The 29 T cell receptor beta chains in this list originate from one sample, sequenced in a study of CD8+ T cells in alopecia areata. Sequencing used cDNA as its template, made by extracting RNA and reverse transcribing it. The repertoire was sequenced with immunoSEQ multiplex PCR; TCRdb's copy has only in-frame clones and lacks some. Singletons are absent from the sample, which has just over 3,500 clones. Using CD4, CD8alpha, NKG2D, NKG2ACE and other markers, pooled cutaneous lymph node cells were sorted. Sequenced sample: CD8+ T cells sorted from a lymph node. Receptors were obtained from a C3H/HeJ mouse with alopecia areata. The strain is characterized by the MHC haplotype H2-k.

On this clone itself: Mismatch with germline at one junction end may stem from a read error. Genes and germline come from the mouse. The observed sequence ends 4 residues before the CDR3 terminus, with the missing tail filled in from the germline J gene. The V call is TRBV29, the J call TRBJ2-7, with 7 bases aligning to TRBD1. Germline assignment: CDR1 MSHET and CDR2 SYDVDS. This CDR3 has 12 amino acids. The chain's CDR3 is CASSGRGYEQYF. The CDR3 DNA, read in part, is TGTGCCAGCAGTGGCAGGGGGTAT.

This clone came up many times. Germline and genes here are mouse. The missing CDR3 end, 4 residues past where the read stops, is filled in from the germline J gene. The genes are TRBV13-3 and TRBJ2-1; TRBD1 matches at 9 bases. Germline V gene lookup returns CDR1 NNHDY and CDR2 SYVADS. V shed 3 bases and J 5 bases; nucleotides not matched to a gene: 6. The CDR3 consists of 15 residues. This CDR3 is CASSGLGTGNAEQFF. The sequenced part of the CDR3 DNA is TGTGCCAGCAGTGGGTTGGGGACAGGGAATGCT.

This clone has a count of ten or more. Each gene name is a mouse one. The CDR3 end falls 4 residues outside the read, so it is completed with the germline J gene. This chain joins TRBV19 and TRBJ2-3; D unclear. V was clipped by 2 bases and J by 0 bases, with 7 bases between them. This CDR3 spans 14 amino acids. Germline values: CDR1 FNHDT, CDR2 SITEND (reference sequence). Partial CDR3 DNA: TGTGCCAGCAGTATTATATCTAGTGCAGAA. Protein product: CASSIISSAE. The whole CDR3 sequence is CASSIISSAETLYF.

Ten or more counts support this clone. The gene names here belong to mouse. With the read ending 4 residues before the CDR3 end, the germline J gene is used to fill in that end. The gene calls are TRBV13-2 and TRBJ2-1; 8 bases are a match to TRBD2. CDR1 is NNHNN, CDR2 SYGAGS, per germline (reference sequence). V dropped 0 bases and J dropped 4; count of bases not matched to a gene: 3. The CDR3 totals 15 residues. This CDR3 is CASGDVAGGYAEQFF. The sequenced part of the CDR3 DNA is TGTGCCAGCGGTGATGTGGCTGGGGGGTATGCT.

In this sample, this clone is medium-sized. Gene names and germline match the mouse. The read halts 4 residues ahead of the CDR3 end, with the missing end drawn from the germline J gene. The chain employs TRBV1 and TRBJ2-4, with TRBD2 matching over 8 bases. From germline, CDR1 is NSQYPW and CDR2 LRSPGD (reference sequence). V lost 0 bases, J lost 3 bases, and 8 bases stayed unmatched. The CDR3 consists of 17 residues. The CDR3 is CTCSAENWGREQNTLYF. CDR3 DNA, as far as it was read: TGCACCTGCAGTGCAGAGAACTGGGGGAGGGAGCAAAAC.

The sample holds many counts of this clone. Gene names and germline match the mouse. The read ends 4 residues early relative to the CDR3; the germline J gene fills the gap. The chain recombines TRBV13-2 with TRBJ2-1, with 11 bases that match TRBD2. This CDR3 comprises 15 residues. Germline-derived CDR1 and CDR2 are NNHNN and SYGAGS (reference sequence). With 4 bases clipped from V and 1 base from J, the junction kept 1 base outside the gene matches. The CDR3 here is CASGWTGGNYAEQFF. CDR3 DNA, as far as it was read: TGTGCCAGCGGTTGGACTGGGGGGAACTATGCT.

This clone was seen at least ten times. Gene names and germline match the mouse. The CDR3 sequence: CASKLGGYAEQFF. The part of the CDR3 DNA that was read is TGTGCCAGCAAACTGGGGGGATATGCT. This chain joins TRBV19 and TRBJ2-1; 9 bases agree with TRBD2. The read is 4 residues too short to cover the CDR3 end, so that end is filled in from the germline J gene. This CDR3 is 13 amino acids long. Germline V CDR1 and CDR2: FNHDT, SITEND (reference sequence). J was trimmed by 4 bases and V by 6 bases; bases with no gene match: 2.

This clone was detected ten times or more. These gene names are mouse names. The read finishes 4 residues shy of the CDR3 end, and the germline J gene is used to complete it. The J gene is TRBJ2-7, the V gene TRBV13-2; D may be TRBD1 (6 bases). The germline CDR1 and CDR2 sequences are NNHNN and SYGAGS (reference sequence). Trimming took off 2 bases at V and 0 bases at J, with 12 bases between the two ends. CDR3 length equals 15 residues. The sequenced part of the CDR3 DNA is TGTGCCAGCGGTGAGCTGGGACAAAGCTCCTAT. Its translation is CASGELGQSSY. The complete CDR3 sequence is CASGELGQSSYEQYF.

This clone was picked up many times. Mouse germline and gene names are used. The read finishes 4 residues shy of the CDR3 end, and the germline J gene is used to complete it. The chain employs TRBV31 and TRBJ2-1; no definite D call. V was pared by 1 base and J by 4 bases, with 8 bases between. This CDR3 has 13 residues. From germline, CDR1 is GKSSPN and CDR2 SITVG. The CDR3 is CAWSPQEYAEQFF. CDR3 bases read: TGTGCCTGGAGTCCTCAGGAGTATGCT.

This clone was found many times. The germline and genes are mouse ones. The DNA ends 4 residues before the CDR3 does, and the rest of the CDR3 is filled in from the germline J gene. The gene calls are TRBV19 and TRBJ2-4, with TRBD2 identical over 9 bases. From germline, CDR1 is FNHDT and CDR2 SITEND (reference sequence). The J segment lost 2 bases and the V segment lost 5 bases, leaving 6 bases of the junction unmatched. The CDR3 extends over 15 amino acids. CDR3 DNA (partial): TGTGCCAGCAGACGCGACTGGGGGATTCAAAAC. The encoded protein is CASRRDWGIQN. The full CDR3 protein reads CASRRDWGIQNTLYF.

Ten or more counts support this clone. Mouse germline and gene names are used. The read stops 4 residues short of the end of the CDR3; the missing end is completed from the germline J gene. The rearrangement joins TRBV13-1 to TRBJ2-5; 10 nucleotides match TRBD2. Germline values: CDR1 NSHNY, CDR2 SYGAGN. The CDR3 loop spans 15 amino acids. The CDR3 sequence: CASSDLGLGEDTQYF. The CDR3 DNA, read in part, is TGTGCCAGCAGTGATTTAGGACTGGGGGAAGAC.

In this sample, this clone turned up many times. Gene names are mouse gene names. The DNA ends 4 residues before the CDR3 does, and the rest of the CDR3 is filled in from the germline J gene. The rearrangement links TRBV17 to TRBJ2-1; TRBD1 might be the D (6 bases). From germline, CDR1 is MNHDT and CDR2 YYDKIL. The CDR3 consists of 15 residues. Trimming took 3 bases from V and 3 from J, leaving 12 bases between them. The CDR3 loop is CASSRAGTIYAEQFF. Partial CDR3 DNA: TGTGCTAGCAGTAGGGCCGGGACAATCTATGCT.

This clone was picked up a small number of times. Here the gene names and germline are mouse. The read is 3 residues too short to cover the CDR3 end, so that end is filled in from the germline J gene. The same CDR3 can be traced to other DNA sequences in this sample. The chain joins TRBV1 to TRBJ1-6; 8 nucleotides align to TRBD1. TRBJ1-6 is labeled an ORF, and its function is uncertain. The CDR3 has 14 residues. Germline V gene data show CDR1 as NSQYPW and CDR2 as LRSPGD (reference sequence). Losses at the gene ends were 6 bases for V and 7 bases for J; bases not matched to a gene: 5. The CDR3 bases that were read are TGCACCTGCAGCGGACAGGGCGAGAATTCGCCC. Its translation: CTCSGQGENSP. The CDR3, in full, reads CTCSGQGENSPLYF.

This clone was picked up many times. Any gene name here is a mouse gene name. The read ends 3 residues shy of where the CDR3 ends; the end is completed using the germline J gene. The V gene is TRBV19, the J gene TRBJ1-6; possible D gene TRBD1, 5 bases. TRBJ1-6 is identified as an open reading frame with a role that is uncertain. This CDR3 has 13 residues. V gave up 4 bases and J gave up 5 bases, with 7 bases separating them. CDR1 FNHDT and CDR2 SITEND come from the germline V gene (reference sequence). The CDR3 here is CASSPQDNSPLYF. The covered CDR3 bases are TGTGCCAGCAGTCCACAGGATAATTCGCCC.

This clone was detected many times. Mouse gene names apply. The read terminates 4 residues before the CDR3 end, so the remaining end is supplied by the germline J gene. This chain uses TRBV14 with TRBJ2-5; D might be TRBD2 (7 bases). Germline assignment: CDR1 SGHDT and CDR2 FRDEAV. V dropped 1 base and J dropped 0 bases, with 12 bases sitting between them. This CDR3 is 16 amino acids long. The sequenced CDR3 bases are TGTGCCAGCAGTTTCGGGGGGCGGGATAACCAAGAC. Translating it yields CASSFGGRDNQD. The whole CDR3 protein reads CASSFGGRDNQDTQYF.

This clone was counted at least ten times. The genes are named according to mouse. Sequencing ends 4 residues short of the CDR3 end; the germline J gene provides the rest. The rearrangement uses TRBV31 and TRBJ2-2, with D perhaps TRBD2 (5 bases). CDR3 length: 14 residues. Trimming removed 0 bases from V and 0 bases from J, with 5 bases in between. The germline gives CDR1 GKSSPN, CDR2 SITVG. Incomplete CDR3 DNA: TGTGCCTGGAGTCTCTGGGCAAACACCGGG. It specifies CAWSLWANTG. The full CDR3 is CAWSLWANTGQLYF.

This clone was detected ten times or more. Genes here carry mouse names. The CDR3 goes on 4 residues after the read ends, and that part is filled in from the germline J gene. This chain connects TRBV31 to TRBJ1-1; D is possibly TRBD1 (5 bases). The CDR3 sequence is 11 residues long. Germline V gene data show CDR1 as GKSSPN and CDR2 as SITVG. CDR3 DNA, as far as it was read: TGTGCCTGGACAGGGAGGGGA. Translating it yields CAWTGRG. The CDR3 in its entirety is CAWTGRGEVFF.

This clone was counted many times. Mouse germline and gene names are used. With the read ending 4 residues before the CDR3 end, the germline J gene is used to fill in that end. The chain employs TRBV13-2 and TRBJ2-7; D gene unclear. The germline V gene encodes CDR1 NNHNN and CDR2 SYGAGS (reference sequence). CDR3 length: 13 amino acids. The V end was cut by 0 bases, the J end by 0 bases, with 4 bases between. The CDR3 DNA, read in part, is TGTGCCAGCGGTGATGACATCTCCTAT. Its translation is CASGDDISY. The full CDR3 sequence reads CASGDDISYEQYF.

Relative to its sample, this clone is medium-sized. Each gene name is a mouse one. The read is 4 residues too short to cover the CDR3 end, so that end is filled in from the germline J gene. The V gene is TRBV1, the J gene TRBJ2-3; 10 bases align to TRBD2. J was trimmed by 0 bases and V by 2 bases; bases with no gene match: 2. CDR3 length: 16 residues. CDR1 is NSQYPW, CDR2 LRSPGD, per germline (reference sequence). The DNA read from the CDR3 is TGCACCTGCAGTGCACACTGGGGGGGTAGTGCAGAA. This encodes CTCSAHWGGSAE. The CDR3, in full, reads CTCSAHWGGSAETLYF.

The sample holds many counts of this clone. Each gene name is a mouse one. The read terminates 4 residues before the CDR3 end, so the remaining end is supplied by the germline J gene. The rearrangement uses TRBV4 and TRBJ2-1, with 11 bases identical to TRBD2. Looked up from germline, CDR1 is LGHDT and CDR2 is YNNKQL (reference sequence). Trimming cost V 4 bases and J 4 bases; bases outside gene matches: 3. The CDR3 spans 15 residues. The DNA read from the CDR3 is TGTGCCAGCAGCTTTGACTGGGGGGGATATGCT. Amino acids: CASSFDWGGYA. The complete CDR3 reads CASSFDWGGYAEQFF. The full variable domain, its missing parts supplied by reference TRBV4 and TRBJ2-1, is ETAVFQTPNYHVTQVGNEVSFNCKQTLGHDTMYWYKQDSKKLLKIMFSYNNKQLIVNETVPRRFSPQSSDKAHLNLRIKSVEPEDSAVYLCASSFDWGGYAEQFFGPGTRLTVL.

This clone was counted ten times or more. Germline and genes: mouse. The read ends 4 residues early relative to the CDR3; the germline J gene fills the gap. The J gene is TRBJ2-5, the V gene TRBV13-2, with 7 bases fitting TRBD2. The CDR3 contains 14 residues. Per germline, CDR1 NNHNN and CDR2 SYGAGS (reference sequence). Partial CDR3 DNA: TGTGCCAGCGGTGATCTATGGGGGGAAGAC. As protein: CASGDLWGED. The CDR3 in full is CASGDLWGEDTQYF.

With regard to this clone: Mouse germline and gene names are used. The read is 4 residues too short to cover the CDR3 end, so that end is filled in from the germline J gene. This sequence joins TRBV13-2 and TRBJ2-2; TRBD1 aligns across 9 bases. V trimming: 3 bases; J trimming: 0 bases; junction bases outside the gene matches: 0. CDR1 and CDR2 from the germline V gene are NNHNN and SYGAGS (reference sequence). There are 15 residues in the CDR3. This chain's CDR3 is CASGGDRANTGQLYF. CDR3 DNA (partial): TGTGCCAGCGGTGGGGACAGGGCAAACACCGGG.

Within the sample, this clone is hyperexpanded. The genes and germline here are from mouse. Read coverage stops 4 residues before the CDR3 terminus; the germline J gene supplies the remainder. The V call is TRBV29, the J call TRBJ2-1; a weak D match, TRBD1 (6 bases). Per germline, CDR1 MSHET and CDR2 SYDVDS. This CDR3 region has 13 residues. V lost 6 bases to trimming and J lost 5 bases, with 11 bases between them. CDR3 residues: CASSQGLDAEQFF. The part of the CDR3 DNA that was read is TGTGCTAGCAGCCAGGGGCTGGATGCT. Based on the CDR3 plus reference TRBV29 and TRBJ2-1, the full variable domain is DMKVTQMPRYLIKRMGENVLLECGQDMSHETMYWYRQDPGLGLQLIYISYDVDSNSEGDIPKGYRVSRKKREHFSLILDSAKTNQTSVYFCASSQGLDAEQFFGPGTRLTVL.

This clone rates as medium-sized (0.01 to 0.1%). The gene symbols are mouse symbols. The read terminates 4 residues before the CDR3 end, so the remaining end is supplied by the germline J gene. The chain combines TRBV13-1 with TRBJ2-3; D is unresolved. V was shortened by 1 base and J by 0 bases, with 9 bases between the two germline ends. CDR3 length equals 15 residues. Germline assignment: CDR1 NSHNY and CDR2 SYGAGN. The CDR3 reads CASSDWLASAETLYF. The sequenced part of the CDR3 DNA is TGTGCCAGCAGTGATTGGCTGGCCAGTGCAGAA.

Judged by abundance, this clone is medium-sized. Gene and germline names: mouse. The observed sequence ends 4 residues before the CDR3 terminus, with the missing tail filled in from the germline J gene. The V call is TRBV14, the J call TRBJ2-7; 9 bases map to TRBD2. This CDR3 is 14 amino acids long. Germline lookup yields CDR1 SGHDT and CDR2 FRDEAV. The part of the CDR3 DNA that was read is TGTGCCAGCAGTCCCGGGACTGGGCCATAT. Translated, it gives CASSPGTGPY. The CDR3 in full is CASSPGTGPYEQYF.

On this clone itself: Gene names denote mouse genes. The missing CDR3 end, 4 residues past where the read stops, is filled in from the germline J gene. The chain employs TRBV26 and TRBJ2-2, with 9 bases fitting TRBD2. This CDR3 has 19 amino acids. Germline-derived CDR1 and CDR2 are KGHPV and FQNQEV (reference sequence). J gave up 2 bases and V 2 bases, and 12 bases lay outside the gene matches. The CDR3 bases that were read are TGTGCCAGCAGTCTGGATGTGGGGGGGCGGAGGGGCAACACCGGG. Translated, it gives CASSLDVGGRRGNTG. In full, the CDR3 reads CASSLDVGGRRGNTGQLYF.

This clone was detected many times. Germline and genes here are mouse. CDR3 protein: CASSRDLGSPLYF. CDR3 DNA (partial): TGTGCTAGCAGTAGAGATCTAGGTTCGCCC. This chain uses TRBV17 with TRBJ1-6; D is undetermined. Read data end 3 residues before the CDR3 end; the end is taken from the germline J gene. TRBJ1-6 is assigned to the ORF class and has an uncertain function. Germline CDR1 and CDR2: MNHDT and YYDKIL. CDR3 length equals 13 residues. V shed 0 bases and J shed 9 bases, with 6 bases lying between them.

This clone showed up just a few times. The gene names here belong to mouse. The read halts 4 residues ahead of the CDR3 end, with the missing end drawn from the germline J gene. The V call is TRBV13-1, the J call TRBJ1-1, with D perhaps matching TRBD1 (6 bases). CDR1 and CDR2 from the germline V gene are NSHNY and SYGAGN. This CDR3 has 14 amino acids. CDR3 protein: CASSEVLGGREVFF. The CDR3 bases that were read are TGTGCCAGCAGTGAGGTCCTGGGGGGGCGA.

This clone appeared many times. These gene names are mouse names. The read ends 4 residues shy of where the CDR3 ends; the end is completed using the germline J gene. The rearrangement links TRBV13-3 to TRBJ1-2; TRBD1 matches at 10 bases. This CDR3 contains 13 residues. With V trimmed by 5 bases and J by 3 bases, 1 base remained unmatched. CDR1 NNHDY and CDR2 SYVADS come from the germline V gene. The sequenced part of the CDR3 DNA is TGTGCCAGCAGGACAGGGGGCTACTCC. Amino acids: CASRTGGYS. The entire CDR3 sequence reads CASRTGGYSDYTF.